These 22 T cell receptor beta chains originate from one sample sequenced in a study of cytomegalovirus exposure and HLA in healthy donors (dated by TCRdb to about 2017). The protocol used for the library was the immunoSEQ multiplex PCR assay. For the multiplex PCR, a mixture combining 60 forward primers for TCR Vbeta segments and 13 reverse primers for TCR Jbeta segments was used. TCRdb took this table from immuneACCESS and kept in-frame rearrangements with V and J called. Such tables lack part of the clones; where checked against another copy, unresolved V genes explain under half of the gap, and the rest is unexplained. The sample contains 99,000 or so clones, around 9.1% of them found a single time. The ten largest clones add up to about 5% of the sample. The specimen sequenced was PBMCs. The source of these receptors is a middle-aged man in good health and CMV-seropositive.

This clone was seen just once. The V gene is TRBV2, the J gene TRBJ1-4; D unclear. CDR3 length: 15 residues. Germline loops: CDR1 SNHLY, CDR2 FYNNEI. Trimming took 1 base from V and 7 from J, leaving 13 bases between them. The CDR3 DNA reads TGTGCCAGCAGTGAAGAGGAGGGTGTGGGTGAAAAACTGTTTTTT. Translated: CASSEEEGVGEKLFF. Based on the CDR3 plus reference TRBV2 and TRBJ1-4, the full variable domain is EPEVTQTPSHQVTQMGQEVILRCVPISNHLYFYWYRQILGQKVEFLVSFYNNEISEKSEIFDDQFSVERPDGSNFTLKIRSTKLEDSAMYFCASSEEEGVGEKLFFGSGTQLSVL.

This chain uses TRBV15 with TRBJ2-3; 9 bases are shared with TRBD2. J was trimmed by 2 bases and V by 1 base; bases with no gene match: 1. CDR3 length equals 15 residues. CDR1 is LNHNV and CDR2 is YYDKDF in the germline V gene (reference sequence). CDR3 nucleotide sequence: TGTGCCACCAGCAGAGGCGGGAGGGACACAGATACGCAGTATTTT. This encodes CATSRGGRDTDTQYF. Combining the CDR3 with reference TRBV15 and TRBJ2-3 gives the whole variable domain DAMVIQNPRYQVTQFGKPVTLSCSQTLNHNVMYWYQQKSSQAPKLLFHYYDKDFNNEADTPDNFQSRRPNTSFCFLDIRSPGLGDTAMYLCATSRGGRDTDTQYFGPGTRLTVL.

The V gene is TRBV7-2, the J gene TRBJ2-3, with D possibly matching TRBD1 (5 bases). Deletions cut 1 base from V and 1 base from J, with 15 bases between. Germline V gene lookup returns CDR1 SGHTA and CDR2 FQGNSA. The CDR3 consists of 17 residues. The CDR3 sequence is CASSLVAGWDGTDTQYF. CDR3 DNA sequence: TGTGCCAGCAGCTTAGTTGCAGGGTGGGATGGCACAGATACGCAGTATTTT.

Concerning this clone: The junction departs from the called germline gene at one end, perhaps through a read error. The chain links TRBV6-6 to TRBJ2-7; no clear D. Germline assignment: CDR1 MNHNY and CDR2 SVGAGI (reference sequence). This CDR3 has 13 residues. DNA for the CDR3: TGTGCCAGAAGTTACAGACATTTCTACGAGCAGTACTTC. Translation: CARSYRHFYEQYF.

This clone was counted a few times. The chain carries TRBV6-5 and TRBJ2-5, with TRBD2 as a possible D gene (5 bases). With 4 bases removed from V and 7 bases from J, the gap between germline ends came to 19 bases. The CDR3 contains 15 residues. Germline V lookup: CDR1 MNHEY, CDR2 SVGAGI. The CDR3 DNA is TGTGCCAGCAGTTCCCAAAGTAGCGCGGGCTTGACCCAGTACTTC. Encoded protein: CASSSQSSAGLTQYF.

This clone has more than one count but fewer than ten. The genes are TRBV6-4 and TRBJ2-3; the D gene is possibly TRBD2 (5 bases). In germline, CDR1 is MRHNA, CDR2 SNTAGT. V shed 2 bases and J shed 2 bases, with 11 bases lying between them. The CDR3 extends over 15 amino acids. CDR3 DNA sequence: TGTGCCAGCAGTGACCGTCCAGCGGACACAGATACGCAGTATTTT. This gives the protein CASSDRPADTDTQYF.

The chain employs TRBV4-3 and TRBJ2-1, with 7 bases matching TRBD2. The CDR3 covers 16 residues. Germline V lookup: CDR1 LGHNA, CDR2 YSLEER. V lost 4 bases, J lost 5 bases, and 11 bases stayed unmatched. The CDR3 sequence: CASSRGLSTGHNEQFF. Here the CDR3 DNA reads TGCGCCAGCAGCCGGGGACTAAGCACGGGTCACAATGAGCAGTTCTTC.

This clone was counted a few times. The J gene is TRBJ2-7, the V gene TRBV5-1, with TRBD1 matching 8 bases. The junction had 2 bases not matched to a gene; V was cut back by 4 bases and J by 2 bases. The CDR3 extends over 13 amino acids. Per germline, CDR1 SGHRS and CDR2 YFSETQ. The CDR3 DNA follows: TGCGCCAGCAGCCAGACAGGGGCCTACGAGCAGTACTTC. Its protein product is CASSQTGAYEQYF.

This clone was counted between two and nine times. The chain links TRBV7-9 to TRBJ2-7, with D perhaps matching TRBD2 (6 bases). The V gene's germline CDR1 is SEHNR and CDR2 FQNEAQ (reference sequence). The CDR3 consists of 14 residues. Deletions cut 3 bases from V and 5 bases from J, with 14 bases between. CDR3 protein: CASSFTSSHDEQYF. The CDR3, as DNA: TGTGCCAGCAGCTTTACTAGCTCGCACGACGAGCAGTACTTC.

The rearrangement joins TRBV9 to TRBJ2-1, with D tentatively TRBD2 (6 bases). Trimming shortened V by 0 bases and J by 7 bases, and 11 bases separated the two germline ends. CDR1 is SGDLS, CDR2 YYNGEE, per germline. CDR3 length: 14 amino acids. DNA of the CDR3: TGTGCCAGCAGCGTAGGGAGGGCCGGTAATGAGCAGTTCTTC. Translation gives CASSVGRAGNEQFF.

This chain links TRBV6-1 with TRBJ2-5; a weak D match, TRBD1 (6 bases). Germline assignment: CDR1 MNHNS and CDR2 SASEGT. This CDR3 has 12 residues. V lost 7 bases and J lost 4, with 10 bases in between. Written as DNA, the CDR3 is TGTGCCAGCACAGGGGTCGGAGAGACCCAGTACTTC. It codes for CASTGVGETQYF.

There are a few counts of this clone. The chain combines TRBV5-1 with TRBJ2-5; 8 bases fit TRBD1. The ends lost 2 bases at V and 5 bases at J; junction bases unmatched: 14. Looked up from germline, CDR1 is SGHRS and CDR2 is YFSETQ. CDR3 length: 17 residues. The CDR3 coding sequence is TGCGCCAGCAGCTTTGACTCTCCAGGGGGCTATGGGGAGACCCAGTACTTC. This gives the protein CASSFDSPGGYGETQYF.

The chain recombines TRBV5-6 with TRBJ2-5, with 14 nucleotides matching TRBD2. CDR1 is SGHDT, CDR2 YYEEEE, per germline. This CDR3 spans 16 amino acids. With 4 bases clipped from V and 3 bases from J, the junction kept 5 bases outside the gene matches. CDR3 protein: CASSAPGLAGEETQYF. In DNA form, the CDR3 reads TGTGCCAGCAGCGCCCCGGGACTAGCGGGAGAAGAGACCCAGTACTTC.

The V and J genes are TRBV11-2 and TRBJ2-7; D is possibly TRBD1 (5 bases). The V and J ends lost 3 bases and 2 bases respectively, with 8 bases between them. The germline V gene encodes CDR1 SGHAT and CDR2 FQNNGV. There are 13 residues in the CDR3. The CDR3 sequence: CASSFRDPYEQYF. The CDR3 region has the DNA TGTGCCAGCAGCTTCAGGGATCCCTACGAGCAGTACTTC.

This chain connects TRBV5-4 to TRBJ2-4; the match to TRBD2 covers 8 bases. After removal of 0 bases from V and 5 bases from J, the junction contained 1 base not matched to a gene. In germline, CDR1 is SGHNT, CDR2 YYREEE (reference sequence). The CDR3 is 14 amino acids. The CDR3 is CASSLELAENIQYF. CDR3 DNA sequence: TGTGCCAGCAGCTTGGAACTAGCGGAAAACATTCAGTACTTC.

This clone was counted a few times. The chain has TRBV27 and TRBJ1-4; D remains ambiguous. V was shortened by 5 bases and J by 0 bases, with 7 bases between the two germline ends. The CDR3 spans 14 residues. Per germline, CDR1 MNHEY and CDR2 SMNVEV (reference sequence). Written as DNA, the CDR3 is TGTGCCAGCAGTCCGCTAGCAACTAATGAAAAACTGTTTTTT. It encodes CASSPLATNEKLFF.

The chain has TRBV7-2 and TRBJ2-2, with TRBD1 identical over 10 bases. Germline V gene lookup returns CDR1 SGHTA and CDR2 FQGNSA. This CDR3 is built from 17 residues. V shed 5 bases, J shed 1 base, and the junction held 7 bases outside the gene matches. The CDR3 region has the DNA TGTGCCAGCAGCCCCAAGTGGACAGGGGGGAACACCGGGGAGCTGTTTTTT. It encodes CASSPKWTGGNTGELFF. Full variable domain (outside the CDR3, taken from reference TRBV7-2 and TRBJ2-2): GAGVSQSPSNKVTEKGKDVELRCDPISGHTALYWYRQSLGQGLEFLIYFQGNSAPDKSGLPSDRFSAERTGGSVSTLTIQRTQQEDSAVYLCASSPKWTGGNTGELFFGEGSRLTVL.

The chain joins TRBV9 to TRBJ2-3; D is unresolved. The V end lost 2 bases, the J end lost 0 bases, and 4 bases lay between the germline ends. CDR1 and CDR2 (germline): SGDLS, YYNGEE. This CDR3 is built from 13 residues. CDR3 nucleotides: TGTGCCAGCAGCGTCCTCAGCACAGATACGCAGTATTTT. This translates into CASSVLSTDTQYF. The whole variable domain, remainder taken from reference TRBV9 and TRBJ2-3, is DSGVTQTPKHLITATGQRVTLRCSPRSGDLSVYWYQQSLDQGLQFLIQYYNGEERAKGNILERFSAQQFPDLHSELNLSSLELGDSALYFCASSVLSTDTQYFGPGTRLTVL.

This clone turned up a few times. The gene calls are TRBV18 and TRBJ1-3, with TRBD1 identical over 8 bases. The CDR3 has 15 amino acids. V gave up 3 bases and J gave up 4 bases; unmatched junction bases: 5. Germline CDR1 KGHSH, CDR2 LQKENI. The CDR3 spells CASSPGRGLGNTIYF. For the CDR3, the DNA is TGTGCCAGCTCACCCGGCAGGGGGCTCGGAAACACCATATATTTT.

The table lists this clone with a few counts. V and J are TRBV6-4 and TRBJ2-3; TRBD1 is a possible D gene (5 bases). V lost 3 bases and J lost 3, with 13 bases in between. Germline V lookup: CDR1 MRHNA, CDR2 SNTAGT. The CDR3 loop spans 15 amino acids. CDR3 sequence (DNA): TGTGCCAGCAGTGAATCGACAGCCTATACAGATACGCAGTATTTT. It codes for CASSESTAYTDTQYF.

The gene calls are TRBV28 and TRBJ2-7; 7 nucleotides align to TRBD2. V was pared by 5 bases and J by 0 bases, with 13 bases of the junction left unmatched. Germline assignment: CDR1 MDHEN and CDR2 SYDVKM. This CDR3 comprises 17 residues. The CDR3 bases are TGTGCCAGCAGTGGTCGGGAGGCCCGTACCCTCTCCTACGAGCAGTACTTC. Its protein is CASSGREARTLSYEQYF.

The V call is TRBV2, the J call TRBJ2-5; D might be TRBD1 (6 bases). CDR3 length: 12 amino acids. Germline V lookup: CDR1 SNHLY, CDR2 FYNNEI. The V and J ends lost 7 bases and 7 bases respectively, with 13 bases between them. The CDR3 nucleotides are TGTGCCAGCACCAGGACAGAAGGGACCCAGTACTTC. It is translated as CASTRTEGTQYF.